These 30 T cell receptor beta chains share one sample of origin, sequenced in a study of T cells after yellow fever vaccination. TCRdb processed the 5' RACE reads anew with MiXCR; each CDR3 protein has one entry. The data show 600,000 to 750,000 distinct CDR3 sequences, roughly 12% seen once. The sequencing here drew on PBMCs, taken on the day of the yellow fever booster vaccination. The source is a man between 25 and 39 years old who received the YFV17D yellow fever vaccine.

The chain joins TRBV5-6 to TRBJ2-1, with D possibly being TRBD2 (5 bases). Germline CDR1 and CDR2: SGHDT and YYEEEE. Trimming removed 6 bases from V and 7 bases from J, with 26 bases in between. The CDR3 has 17 residues. The CDR3 DNA reads as TGTGCCAGCACCATAAACCGGGCTAGCCCGGCTGGGAATGAGCAGTTCTTC. It encodes CASTINRASPAGNEQFF.

This clonotype was counted at least ten times. The chain recombines TRBV12-3 or TRBV12-4 with TRBJ1-1; weak D call: TRBD1 (5 bases). Trimming cost V 2 bases and J 1 base, with 8 bases left between them. This CDR3 contains 14 residues. The CDR3 sequence: CASSLQGSNTEAFF. The CDR3 nucleotides are TGTGCCAGCAGTTTACAGGGTTCGAACACTGAAGCTTTCTTT.

There are many counts of this clonotype. This chain connects TRBV5-4 to TRBJ2-3; D possibly uses TRBD1 or TRBD2 (5 bases each). Trimming stripped 4 bases from V and 4 bases from J, with 10 bases between. The CDR3 sequence is 13 residues long. The germline CDR1 and CDR2 sequences are SGHNT and YYREEE (reference sequence). Here the CDR3 reads CASSGGSADTQYF. DNA of the CDR3: TGTGCCAGCAGCGGGGGAAGCGCAGATACGCAGTATTTT.

This clonotype was found a few times. The chain combines TRBV25-1 with TRBJ1-4, with D possibly matching TRBD1 (6 bases). V lost 2 bases and J lost 6, with 13 bases in between. The germline V gene encodes CDR1 MGHDK and CDR2 SYGVNS. The CDR3 is made up of 15 amino acids. CDR3 in DNA: TGTGCCAGCAGTGAACCGACAGGTTTCCATGAAAAACTGTTTTTT. This codes for CASSEPTGFHEKLFF. The variable domain in full, with the rest retrieved from reference TRBV25-1 and TRBJ1-4, is EADIYQTPRYLVIGTGKKITLECSQTMGHDKMYWYQQDPGMELHLIHYSYGVNSTEKGDLSSESTVSRIRTEHFPLTLESARPSHTSQYLCASSEPTGFHEKLFFGSGTQLSVL.

The CDR3 spells CASSGASADTQYF. Here the CDR3 DNA reads TGCGCCAGCAGCGGTGCGTCGGCAGATACGCAGTATTTT. J is TRBJ2-3 and V is TRBV10-1; D unclear. The CDR3 spans 13 residues. Germline V gives CDR1 WNHNN, CDR2 SYGVQD (reference sequence). The ends were cut back, 6 bases at V and 4 bases at J, with 11 bases in the middle.

This clonotype was counted a few times. This rearrangement joins TRBV7-8 to TRBJ2-7; possible D gene TRBD2, 7 bases. Deletions cut 6 bases from V and 2 bases from J, with 17 bases between. CDR3 size: 15 residues. The germline V gene encodes CDR1 SGHVS and CDR2 FQNEAQ. CDR3 sequence reads: CASRSGASGPYEQYF. DNA for the CDR3: TGTGCCAGCAGGTCAGGGGCTAGCGGTCCCTACGAGCAGTACTTC.

A few counts support this clonotype. V usage is TRBV4-2 and J usage is TRBJ2-4, with no clear D. The ends were cut back, 3 bases at V and 1 base at J, with 4 bases in the middle. This CDR3 is built from 13 residues. Germline-derived CDR1 and CDR2 are LGHNA and YNFKEQ. The CDR3 DNA reads TGTGCCAGCAGCCATGATGCCAAAAACATTCAGTACTTC. Its translation: CASSHDAKNIQYF.

The sample holds a few counts of this clonotype. The V gene is TRBV4-2, the J gene TRBJ1-2; D not resolved. The CDR3 has 16 residues. Deletions cut 0 bases from V and 1 base from J, with 12 bases between. The V gene's germline CDR1 is LGHNA and CDR2 YNFKEQ. This CDR3 reads CASSQDPGTVNYGYTF. CDR3 sequence (DNA): TGTGCCAGCAGCCAAGACCCGGGCACCGTTAACTATGGCTACACCTTC.

This clonotype has a count of ten or more. This sequence joins TRBV5-1 and TRBJ2-3, with TRBD1 as a possible D gene (6 bases). Germline assignment: CDR1 SGHRS and CDR2 YFSETQ. The CDR3 consists of 14 residues. The V and J ends lost 2 bases and 4 bases respectively, with 11 bases between them. CDR3 nucleotide sequence: TGCGCCAGCAGCTTTGACAGGATGGCAGATACGCAGTATTTT. Its translation is CASSFDRMADTQYF.

V gene TRBV28 combines with J gene TRBJ2-1; D unresolved. There are 14 residues in the CDR3. From germline, CDR1 is MDHEN and CDR2 SYDVKM. V was pared by 1 base and J by 6 bases, with 10 bases between. The CDR3 spells CASSLFSWSNEQFF. Written as DNA, the CDR3 is TGTGCCAGCAGTTTATTCAGTTGGTCCAATGAGCAGTTCTTC.

The J gene is TRBJ2-1, the V gene TRBV10-3, with 10 nucleotides matching TRBD2. The CDR3 is 14 amino acids. Germline CDR1 ENHRY, CDR2 SYGVKD. V lost 4 bases and J lost 8; bases outside the gene matches: 5. In DNA form, the CDR3 reads TGTGCCATCAGTGGGGCTAGCGGGAGTGATGAGCAGTTCTTC. Translated, it gives CAISGASGSDEQFF.

The chain uses TRBV7-2 and TRBJ2-7, with 8 bases aligning to TRBD2. Per the germline V gene, CDR1 is SGHTA and CDR2 is FQGNSA. J gave up 6 bases and V 1 base, and 11 bases lay outside the gene matches. This CDR3 has 16 amino acids. DNA of the CDR3: TGTGCCAGCAGCTTAGGTCTCGGGAGGGCCCTCCGCGAGCAGTACTTC. It specifies CASSLGLGRALREQYF.

The chain couples TRBV29-1 to TRBJ2-2; D is perhaps TRBD2 (6 bases). This CDR3 has 15 residues. CDR1 and CDR2 from the germline V gene are SQVTM and ANQGSEA. V was pared by 7 bases and J by 6 bases, with 21 bases between. For the CDR3, the DNA is TGCAGCGCGAACGGGGTAGCGGAGAAAGCCGGGGAGCTGTTTTTT. Encoded protein: CSANGVAEKAGELFF.

This chain links TRBV20-1 with TRBJ2-5; tentative D call: TRBD1 (6 bases). The germline CDR1 and CDR2 sequences are DFQATT and SNEGSKA (reference sequence). The ends were cut back, 0 bases at V and 2 bases at J, with 10 bases in the middle. CDR3 length: 14 residues. The CDR3 loop reads CSARDTGQQETQYF. Written as DNA, the CDR3 is TGCAGTGCTAGAGATACGGGACAACAAGAGACCCAGTACTTC.

This clonotype has more than one count but fewer than ten. This rearrangement joins TRBV6-5 to TRBJ2-5, with D hard to call. Germline loops: CDR1 MNHEY, CDR2 SVGAGI. This CDR3 is built from 12 residues. The ends were cut back, 10 bases at V and 5 bases at J, with 14 bases in the middle. The CDR3: CATQTLRETQYF. The CDR3 nucleotides are TGTGCCACCCAGACGCTGCGGGAGACCCAGTACTTC.

This rearrangement joins TRBV20-1 to TRBJ2-1; the D is unclear. The CDR3 contains 14 residues. Trimming shortened V by 4 bases and J by 0 bases, and 10 bases separated the two germline ends. The germline V gene has CDR1 DFQATT and CDR2 SNEGSKA (reference sequence). The CDR3 DNA reads TGCAGTGCTACGGACGTAAGCTCCTACAATGAGCAGTTCTTC. Translating it yields CSATDVSSYNEQFF.

This clonotype turned up a few times. The chain joins TRBV7-3 to TRBJ2-2; D gene ambiguous. This CDR3 has 17 amino acids. V shed 1 base and J shed 2 bases, with 14 bases lying between them. CDR1 is SGHTA, CDR2 FQGTGA, per germline. The CDR3 reads CASSLRAHSRNTGELFF. In nucleotides, the CDR3 is TGTGCCAGCAGCTTAAGGGCCCATAGCCGCAACACCGGGGAGCTGTTTTTT. Complete variable domain (other parts from reference TRBV7-3 and TRBJ2-2): GAGVSQTPSNKVTEKGKYVELRCDPISGHTALYWYRQSLGQGPEFLIYFQGTGAADDSGLPNDRFFAVRPEGSVSTLKIQRTERGDSAVYLCASSLRAHSRNTGELFFGEGSRLTVL.

To note about this clonotype: A much larger clone lies one base from this, so it may be a read error. The rearrangement links TRBV27 to TRBJ2-3; tentative D call: TRBD1 (6 bases). CDR1 MNHEY and CDR2 SMNVEV come from the germline V gene (reference sequence). The CDR3 covers 14 residues. Trimming stripped 0 bases from V and 4 bases from J, with 8 bases between. Here the CDR3 DNA reads TGTGCCAGCAGTTTATCGGGGGCAGCAGATACGCAGTATTTT. Translated: CASSLSGAADTQYF.

This chain links TRBV4-3 with TRBJ2-6; either TRBD1 or TRBD2 may fit D (6 bases each). The CDR3 loop spans 16 amino acids. Deletions cut 0 bases from V and 4 bases from J, with 10 bases between. The germline V gene encodes CDR1 LGHNA and CDR2 YSLEER. CDR3 sequence: CASSQEGGWGANVLTF. In nucleotides, the CDR3 is TGCGCCAGCAGCCAAGAAGGGGGGTGGGGGGCCAACGTCCTGACTTTC.

This clonotype was counted between two and nine times. The chain recombines TRBV20-1 with TRBJ1-4; D is ambiguous. The germline V and J ends were trimmed by 3 bases and 7 bases, with 9 bases remaining between them. CDR1 and CDR2 (germline): DFQATT, SNEGSKA (reference sequence). The CDR3 spans 12 residues. In DNA form, the CDR3 reads TGCAGTGCTAGGGTACTAGGTGAAAAACTGTTTTTT. It yields the protein CSARVLGEKLFF.

The V and J genes are TRBV12-3 or TRBV12-4 and TRBJ2-1; 8 bases are shared with TRBD1. This CDR3 has 17 residues. Unmatched junction bases numbered 16, after V lost 2 bases and J lost 10 bases. This CDR3 is CASSLYARGRLDDEQFF. CDR3 coding DNA: TGTGCCAGCAGTTTATATGCCAGGGGGCGCTTGGATGACGAGCAGTTCTTC.

The rearrangement links TRBV15 to TRBJ2-7; D remains unclear. Germline V lookup: CDR1 LNHNV, CDR2 YYDKDF (reference sequence). The CDR3 loop spans 14 amino acids. V lost 1 base, J lost 1 base, and 8 bases lay in between. This CDR3 reads CATSRGWWSYEQYF. CDR3 bases: TGTGCCACCAGCAGAGGTTGGTGGTCCTACGAGCAGTACTTC.

There are a few counts of this clonotype. The CDR3 protein is CASSFEGVGGETQYF. DNA for the CDR3: TGTGCCAGCAGTTTTGAGGGGGTAGGGGGAGAGACCCAGTACTTC. J is TRBJ2-5 and V is TRBV28; possible D gene TRBD1, 6 bases. The CDR3 sequence is 15 residues long. The germline V and J ends were trimmed by 3 bases and 4 bases, with 15 bases remaining between them. Germline assignment: CDR1 MDHEN and CDR2 SYDVKM.

The sample holds a few counts of this clonotype. This chain uses TRBV5-1 with TRBJ2-1, with 7 positions matching TRBD1. CDR3 length: 15 residues. Germline V gene data show CDR1 as SGHRS and CDR2 as YFSETQ. The V gene end was trimmed by 6 bases and the J gene end by 0 bases; junction bases not matched to a gene: 6. The CDR3 sequence is CASNAGGDSYNEQFF. The CDR3 coding sequence is TGCGCCAGCAACGCAGGGGGAGACTCCTACAATGAGCAGTTCTTC.

This clonotype appeared many times. The rearrangement links TRBV29-1 to TRBJ2-1; 8 bases line up with TRBD2. The CDR3 sequence is 12 residues long. Germline loops: CDR1 SQVTM, CDR2 ANQGSEA. The junction had 5 bases not matched to a gene; V was cut back by 6 bases and J by 7 bases. Here the CDR3 DNA reads TGCAGCGTAACTAGCGGTAGTAATGAGCAGTTCTTC. This gives the protein CSVTSGSNEQFF.

This clonotype was seen a handful of times. CDR3: CASSFAGDRTGELFF. As DNA, the CDR3 is TGCGCCAGCAGCTTTGCGGGGGACCGAACCGGGGAGCTGTTTTTT. J is TRBJ2-2 and V is TRBV5-1; the match to TRBD2 covers 7 bases. CDR1 and CDR2 (germline): SGHRS, YFSETQ. The CDR3 length is 15 residues. J lost 5 bases, V lost 2 bases, and 6 bases had no gene match.

The chain employs TRBV10-3 and TRBJ2-7; no clear D gene. The V end lost 3 bases, the J end lost 3 bases, and 6 bases lay between the germline ends. Germline loops: CDR1 ENHRY, CDR2 SYGVKD. This CDR3 region has 12 residues. The CDR3: CAISDMSYEQYF. The CDR3 nucleotides are TGTGCCATCAGTGATATGAGCTACGAGCAGTACTTC.

This clonotype was found a few times. The chain couples TRBV29-1 to TRBJ2-5, with D possibly matching TRBD2 (5 bases). Germline lookup yields CDR1 SQVTM and CDR2 ANQGSEA. The length of the CDR3 is 13 residues. V was cut by 0 bases and J by 8 bases, with 13 bases left in between. Written as DNA, the CDR3 is TGCAGCGTTGAAGAGATCGAGGGTACCACCCAGTACTTC. Protein sequence: CSVEEIEGTTQYF.

This clonotype has just a few counts. The chain joins TRBV6-2 or TRBV6-3 to TRBJ1-5; no clear D. The length of the CDR3 is 14 residues. V lost 5 bases and J 0 bases, leaving 8 bases between the germline ends. Germline CDR1 is MNHEY and CDR2 is SVGEGT. CDR3 coding DNA: TGTGCCAGCAGTGTACGACTTAGCAATCAGCCCCAGCATTTT. This gives the protein CASSVRLSNQPQHF.

CDR3 residues: CASSYREPEETQYF. Here the CDR3 DNA reads TGTGCCAGCAGTTACAGGGAGCCAGAAGAGACCCAGTACTTC. This chain uses TRBV6-2 or TRBV6-3 with TRBJ2-5; possible D gene TRBD2, 5 bases. V dropped 2 bases and J dropped 3 bases, with 10 bases sitting between them. The CDR3 runs 14 residues. In germline, CDR1 is MNHEY, CDR2 SVGEGT.